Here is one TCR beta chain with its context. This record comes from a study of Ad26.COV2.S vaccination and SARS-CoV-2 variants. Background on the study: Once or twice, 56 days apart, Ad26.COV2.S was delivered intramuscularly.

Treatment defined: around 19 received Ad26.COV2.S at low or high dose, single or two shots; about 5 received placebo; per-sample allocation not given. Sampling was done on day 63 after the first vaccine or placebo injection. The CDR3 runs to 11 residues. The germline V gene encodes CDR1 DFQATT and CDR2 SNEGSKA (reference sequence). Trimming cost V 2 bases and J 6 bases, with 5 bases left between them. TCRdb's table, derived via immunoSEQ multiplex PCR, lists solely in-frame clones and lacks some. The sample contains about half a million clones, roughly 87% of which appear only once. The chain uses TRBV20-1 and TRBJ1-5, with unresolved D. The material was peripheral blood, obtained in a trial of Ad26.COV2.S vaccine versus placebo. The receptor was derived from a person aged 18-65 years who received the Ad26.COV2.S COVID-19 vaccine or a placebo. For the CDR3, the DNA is TGCAGTGCTAGATTGGGTCAGCCCCAGCATTTT. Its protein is CSARLGQPQHF.